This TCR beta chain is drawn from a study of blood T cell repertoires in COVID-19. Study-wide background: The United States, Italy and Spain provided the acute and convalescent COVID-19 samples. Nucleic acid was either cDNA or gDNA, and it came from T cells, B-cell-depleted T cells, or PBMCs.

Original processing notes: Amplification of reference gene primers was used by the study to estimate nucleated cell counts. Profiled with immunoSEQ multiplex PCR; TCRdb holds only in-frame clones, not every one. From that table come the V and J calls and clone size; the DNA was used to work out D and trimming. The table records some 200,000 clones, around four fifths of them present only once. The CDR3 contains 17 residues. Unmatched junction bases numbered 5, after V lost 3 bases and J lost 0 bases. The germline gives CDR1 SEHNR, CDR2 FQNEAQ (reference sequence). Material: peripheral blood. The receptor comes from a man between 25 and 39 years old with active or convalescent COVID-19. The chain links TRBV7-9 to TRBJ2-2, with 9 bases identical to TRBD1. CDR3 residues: CASSLVRDRANTGELFF. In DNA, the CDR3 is TGTGCCAGCAGCTTGGTTCGGGACAGGGCGAACACCGGGGAGCTGTTTTTT.